Detailed here is one T cell receptor (beta chain). Assay used: immunoSEQ multiplex PCR; TCRdb lists only in-frame clones, some missing. The sample has about half a million clones; over 70% are singletons. These data are taken from a study of shared clonotypes between healthy human individuals. The sequencing input was PBMCs. The receptor's source is a woman aged 40-49 years in good health. Some clones in this sample may be carry-over from other donors' samples.

CDR3 sequence reads: CASSVLVGTDTQYF. CDR3 in DNA: TGTGCCAGCAGCGTCCTAGTAGGCACAGATACGCAGTATTTT. This sequence joins TRBV9 and TRBJ2-3, with D unclear. The V and J ends lost 2 bases and 1 base respectively, with 8 bases between them. This CDR3 has 14 residues. Germline CDR1 and CDR2: SGDLS and YYNGEE. The complete variable domain, with remaining parts taken from reference TRBV9 and TRBJ2-3, reads DSGVTQTPKHLITATGQRVTLRCSPRSGDLSVYWYQQSLDQGLQFLIQYYNGEERAKGNILERFSAQQFPDLHSELNLSSLELGDSALYFCASSVLVGTDTQYFGPGTRLTVL.